This entry describes one TCR beta chain. The sample is drawn from a study of blood T cell repertoires in COVID-19. Study details: Specimens from acute and convalescent COVID-19 originated in the United States, Italy and Spain.

The germline V gene encodes CDR1 SGHAT and CDR2 FQNNGV. This CDR3 has 15 residues. V was cut by 6 bases and J by 2 bases, with 16 bases left in between. The repertoire was sequenced with immunoSEQ multiplex PCR; TCRdb's copy has only in-frame clones and lacks some. The data contain under 300,000 clones, 65% to 90% of them singletons. Sequenced input: peripheral blood. This TCR derives from a woman aged 60-70 years with active or convalescent COVID-19. J is TRBJ2-5 and V is TRBV11-2; D may be TRBD2 (5 bases). The DNA of the CDR3 is TGTGCCAGCAGTTTTACGGGGTGGCTTCAAGAGACCCAGTACTTC. As protein: CASSFTGWLQETQYF.